The present entry profiles one T cell receptor beta chain with its context. This entry is derived from a study of blood T cell repertoires in COVID-19. Across the study: Italy, Spain and the United States were the sources of the convalescent and acute COVID-19 samples. T cells, B-cell-depleted T cells, or PBMCs provided the cDNA or gDNA that served as material.

The study assigned cohorts using participant-reported clinical history. In the original processing: Reference gene primer amplification gave nucleated cell count estimates. TCRdb's copy holds only in-frame clones and misses some; the assay was immunoSEQ multiplex PCR. The DNA gave D and trimming, while V, J and clone size come from that table. The sample records roughly 220,000 clones, about 86% being singletons. The clonotype originates from a woman aged 40 to 50 with acute COVID-19. Sequencing was performed on PBMCs or T cells enriched from blood (not recorded which).

CDR3 coding DNA: TGTGCCAGCAGCTTACCAGAGGGACTTCCCAACTCGGCGCAGTTCTTC. Translation: CASSLPEGLPNSAQFF. The rearrangement uses TRBV11-2 and TRBJ2-1; D possibly corresponds to TRBD2 (6 bases). The V end lost 2 bases, the J end lost 12 bases, and 23 bases lay between the germline ends. The germline gives CDR1 SGHAT, CDR2 FQNNGV. CDR3 length: 16 amino acids.